This T cell receptor beta chain originates from a study of cytomegalovirus exposure and HLA in healthy donors. CDR1 is SQVTM and CDR2 is ANQGSEA in the germline V gene. The CDR3 sequence is 12 residues long. J lost 7 bases, V lost 7 bases, and 6 bases had no gene match. The study ran its PCR with 60 Vbeta and 13 Jbeta primers. TCRdb keeps only in-frame clones here, not all; method: immunoSEQ multiplex PCR. The sample yields fewer than 120,000 clones, more than 75% seen once. The table lists this clone with a few counts. The receptor was isolated from a man aged 35 to 55 in good health and CMV-seronegative. J is TRBJ2-2 and V is TRBV29-1; 7 bases agree with TRBD2. Source material: PBMCs. This chain's CDR3 is CSATTGGGELFF. The CDR3 nucleotides read TGCAGCGCCACGACGGGGGGCGGGGAGCTGTTTTTT.